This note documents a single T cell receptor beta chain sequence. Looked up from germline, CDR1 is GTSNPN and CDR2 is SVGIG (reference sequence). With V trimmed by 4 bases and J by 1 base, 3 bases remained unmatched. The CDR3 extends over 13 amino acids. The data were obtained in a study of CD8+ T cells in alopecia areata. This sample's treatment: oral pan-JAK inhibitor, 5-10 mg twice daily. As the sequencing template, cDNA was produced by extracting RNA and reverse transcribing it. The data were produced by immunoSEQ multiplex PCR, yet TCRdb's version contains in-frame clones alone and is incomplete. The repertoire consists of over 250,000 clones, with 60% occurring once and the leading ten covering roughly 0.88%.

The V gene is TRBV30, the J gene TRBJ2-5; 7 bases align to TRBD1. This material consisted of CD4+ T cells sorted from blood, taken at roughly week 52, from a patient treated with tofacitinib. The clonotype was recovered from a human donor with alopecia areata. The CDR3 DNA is TGTGCCTGGAAAGGGACAGCCCAAGAGACCCAGTACTTC. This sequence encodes CAWKGTAQETQYF.